The rows below give T cell receptor beta chains drawn from one sample of a study of blood T cell repertoires in COVID-19. Profiled with immunoSEQ multiplex PCR; TCRdb holds only in-frame clones, not every one. The sample holds 60,000 to 75,000 clones; around 80% are singletons and the top ten take 26%. The sequencing input was peripheral blood. These receptors were obtained from a man in his 60s with active or convalescent COVID-19. Both conserved end residues are part of each CDR3. The order of the fields is V gene, CDR3 protein.

TRBV4-2	CASSRHSRGAFNTEAFF
TRBV30	CAWSVAGNQPQHF
TRBV7-2	CASSLATGGRGNQPQHF
TRBV18	CASSEDSNTEAFF
TRBV5-4	CASKVSGGDYNEQFF
TRBV10-2	CASSGLAGDRYNEQFF
TRBV18	CASSLARGQKNNEQFF
TRBV20-1	CSASPGQGSSYNEQFF
TRBV4-1	CASSQGFRGNYGYTF
TRBV28	CASNRVRGSSNQPQHF
TRBV6-5	CASSFQGLNGYTF
TRBV24-1	CATSETDRSSGELFF
TRBV27	CASSLNLAGIGELFF
TRBV27	CASSLMGHPRHEQYF
TRBV9	CASSQRDRGTDTQYF
TRBV11-1	CASSLALAADTQYF
TRBV6-1	CASSEVGRYDHEQYF
TRBV27	CASSLSPRPRSGNTIYF
TRBV5-1	CASSLRGGGALADTQYF
TRBV24-1	CATSETGGRGQPQHF
TRBV9	CASSKTGVQETQYF
TRBV2	CASRAWEGGLEETQYF
TRBV18	CASSPGTSGFTDTQYF
TRBV19	CASSETGVSGANVLTF
TRBV5-4	CASTPASGTDTQYF
TRBV5-8	CASSPTGRSYEQYF
TRBV5-5	CASSFIAGGNQPQHF
TRBV5-1	CASSLIVGAGANVLTF
TRBV7-6	CASSLGQFTEAFF
TRBV5-1	CASSKDRANTEAFF
TRBV5-5	CASSLIRGSAYEQYF
TRBV25-1	CASSDTRGGLGETQYF
TRBV9	CASSEGTGNWKSYEQYF
TRBV5-1	CASSLGREEDEQFF
TRBV7-3	CASSQAGTSAYNEQFF
TRBV7-3	CASSLMGGGPQETQYF
TRBV19	CASSIDRVGTEAFF
TRBV18	CASSPRRQDLSGNTIYF
TRBV19	CASSIIQGDPFDQPQHF
TRBV19	CASSMGGTEAFF
TRBV5-6	CASSLRVLDTQYF
TRBV21-1	CASSKVAVSAYGYTF
TRBV10-1	CASKLGDMNTEAFF
TRBV30	CAWSVWTGSDEQYF
TRBV21-1	CASSAASDRNLRETQYF
TRBV10-3	CAIRYSGQSSGNTIYF
TRBV21-1	CASSSGASGGYEQYF
TRBV10-3	CAISESKGGITEAFF
TRBV12-5	CASGYRPGTGELFF